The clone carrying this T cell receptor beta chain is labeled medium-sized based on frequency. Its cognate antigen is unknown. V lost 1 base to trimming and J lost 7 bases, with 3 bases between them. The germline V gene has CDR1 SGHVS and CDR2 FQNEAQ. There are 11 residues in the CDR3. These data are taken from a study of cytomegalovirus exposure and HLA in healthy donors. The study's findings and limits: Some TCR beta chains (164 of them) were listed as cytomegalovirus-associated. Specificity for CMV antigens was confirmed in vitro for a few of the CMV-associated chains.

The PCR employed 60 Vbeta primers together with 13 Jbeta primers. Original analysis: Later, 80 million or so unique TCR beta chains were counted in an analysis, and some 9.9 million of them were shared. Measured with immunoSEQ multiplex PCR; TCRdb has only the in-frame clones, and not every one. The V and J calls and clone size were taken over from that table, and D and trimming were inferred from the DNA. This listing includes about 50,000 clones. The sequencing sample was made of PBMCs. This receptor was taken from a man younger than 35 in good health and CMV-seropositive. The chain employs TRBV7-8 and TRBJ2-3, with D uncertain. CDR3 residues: CASSLGNTQYF. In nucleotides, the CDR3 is TGTGCCAGCAGCTTAGGTAATACGCAGTATTTT.